This T cell receptor (beta chain) was recovered during a study of T cells in localized non-small cell lung cancer. Study-level findings and limits: Density of T cells in blood, when higher, went with longer overall survival. It was uninvolved adjacent lung that showed the highest T cell clonality, exceeding tumor. Among the top 100 tumor clones, a median around 57 appeared in adjacent lung.

Data came from immunoSEQ multiplex PCR; TCRdb stores just in-frame clones and leaves some out. The profile shows 45,000 to 60,000 clones, about four fifths of them singletons. Of note for this clone: Antigen unknown.

This sequence originates from an older female donor with stage II squamous cell lung carcinoma. Sequencing was performed on peripheral blood, taken before any cancer treatment.

As DNA, the CDR3 is TGTGCCAGCAGCTTGGGGGGGAATAGGCGCAATCAGCCCCAGCATTTT. It specifies CASSLGGNRRNQPQHF. The rearrangement joins TRBV5-4 to TRBJ1-5; D might be TRBD1 (5 bases). CDR3 length: 16 residues. V was trimmed by 0 bases and J by 2 bases, leaving 12 bases between them. Germline CDR1 is SGHNT and CDR2 is YYREEE (reference sequence).